Following are 20 T cell receptor beta chains from one sample sequenced in a study of CD8+CD57+ T cells in acquired aplastic anemia. Genomic DNA, the template, was used for profiling of the TCR beta VDJ and CDR3. MiXCR, applied by TCRdb to the reads, yields one record per CDR3 protein. The table records 100,000 to 150,000 distinct CDR3 sequences, around two fifths of them present only once. Specimen: sorted CD4+, CD8+, or CD8+CD57+ T cells (not recorded which) from PBMCs. The receptors come from a human donor in good health, serving as a control.

CDR3 coding DNA: TGTGCCAGCAGCTTAGACGGGGGGCCCTACGAGCAGTACTTC. Protein: CASSLDGGPYEQYF. The V gene is TRBV7-2, the J gene TRBJ2-7, with D perhaps TRBD2 (7 bases). The V gene lost 1 base and the J gene lost 2 bases, with 9 bases spanning the gap. The CDR3 sequence is 14 residues long. The germline gives CDR1 SGHTA, CDR2 FQGNSA.

The V and J genes are TRBV15 and TRBJ2-7; TRBD2 matches 7 bases. The CDR3 contains 16 residues. In germline, CDR1 is LNHNV, CDR2 YYDKDF (reference sequence). With 6 bases clipped from V and 4 bases from J, the junction kept 15 bases outside the gene matches. In nucleotides, the CDR3 is TGTGCCACCAGAGATTGGGCGGGAGATAACACTTACGAGCAGTACTTC. Translating gives CATRDWAGDNTYEQYF.

This clonotype is a singleton in its sample. It may be a read error: a sequence one base away is much more abundant. The V gene is TRBV30, the J gene TRBJ1-1; TRBD1 agrees at 8 bases. This CDR3 has 12 amino acids. Germline values: CDR1 GTSNPN, CDR2 SVGIG (reference sequence). CDR3 in amino acids: CAWSPQGAEASF. The CDR3 DNA is TGTGCCTGGAGTCCGCAGGGGGCTGAAGCTTCCTTT.

The CDR3 protein is CASSFSWTDNQPQHF. The CDR3, as DNA: TGTGCCAGCAGTTTTAGCTGGACAGATAATCAGCCCCAGCATTTT. V usage is TRBV12-3 or TRBV12-4 and J usage is TRBJ1-5; weak D call: TRBD1 (6 bases). The CDR3 length is 15 residues. V was trimmed by 3 bases and J by 4 bases, leaving 13 bases between them.

The chain uses TRBV3-1 and TRBJ1-4; unclear D gene. The CDR3 consists of 11 residues. V gave up 4 bases and J gave up 10 bases, with 7 bases separating them. The germline gives CDR1 LGHDT, CDR2 YNNKEL (reference sequence). CDR3 loop: CASSRKAKLFF. The DNA of the CDR3 is TGTGCCAGCAGCCGGAAGGCAAAACTGTTTTTT.

The chain combines TRBV25-1 with TRBJ1-1; 8 nucleotides match TRBD1. J was trimmed by 4 bases and V by 4 bases; bases with no gene match: 5. The CDR3 totals 14 residues. Per the germline V gene, CDR1 is MGHDK and CDR2 is SYGVNS. The CDR3 spells CASSGLTGGTEAFF. CDR3 in DNA: TGTGCCAGCAGTGGACTAACAGGGGGCACTGAAGCTTTCTTT.

The chain has TRBV5-4 and TRBJ2-3, with TRBD2 as a possible D gene (6 bases). The V end was cut by 3 bases, the J end by 0 bases, with 11 bases between. CDR1 is SGHNT, CDR2 YYREEE, per germline (reference sequence). This CDR3 is 15 amino acids long. The CDR3, as DNA: TGTGCCAGCAGCTACGAAGGGACTAGCACAGATACGCAGTATTTT. Amino acids: CASSYEGTSTDTQYF.

The chain carries TRBV2 and TRBJ2-7, with 8 bases fitting TRBD1. The J call may be in error: the DNA end matches TRBJ2-5 better. The V gene's germline CDR1 is SNHLY and CDR2 FYNNEI. This CDR3 contains 15 residues. The CDR3 sequence: CASSETGAFQETQYF. CDR3 DNA: TGTGCCAGCAGCGAGACAGGGGCGTTCCAAGAGACCCAGTACTTC.

J is TRBJ2-5 and V is TRBV19, with a possible D match to TRBD2 (7 bases). Between the trimmed V and J ends, which lost 5 bases and 5 bases, there was a span of 12 bases. Germline V CDR1 and CDR2: LNHDA, SQIVND (reference sequence). There are 13 residues in the CDR3. The CDR3 here is CASSQQGGETQYF. The CDR3 region has the DNA TGTGCCAGTAGTCAACAGGGAGGGGAGACCCAGTACTTC.

This chain connects TRBV19 to TRBJ2-1; possibly TRBD2 for D (7 bases). Trimming cost V 5 bases and J 10 bases, with 18 bases left between them. CDR1 is LNHDA, CDR2 SQIVND, per germline (reference sequence). The CDR3 length is 14 residues. DNA of the CDR3: TGTGCCAGTAGTTTTAACCCCGGGGGGCGAGAGCAGTTCTTC. Translating it yields CASSFNPGGREQFF.

This clonotype came up many times. The chain links TRBV4-2 to TRBJ2-7; TRBD2 agrees at 8 bases. This CDR3 is 15 amino acids long. The J segment lost 3 bases and the V segment lost 4 bases, leaving 8 bases of the junction unmatched. The germline CDR1 and CDR2 sequences are LGHNA and YNFKEQ. The CDR3 DNA follows: TGTGCCAGCAGCCGACAACGAACTAGCGGCTACGAGCAGTACTTC. Translating gives CASSRQRTSGYEQYF.

The chain is built from TRBV7-8 and TRBJ1-6, with TRBD1 identical over 7 bases. The germline V gene encodes CDR1 SGHVS and CDR2 FQNEAQ. V lost 2 bases, J lost 9 bases, and 10 bases stayed unmatched. The CDR3 covers 16 residues. The CDR3 region has the DNA TGTGCCAGCAGCTTATTGGGTCAGGGGGGAGGTTCACCCCTCCACTTT. Encoded protein: CASSLLGQGGGSPLHF.

The V gene is TRBV20-1, the J gene TRBJ2-7; D may be TRBD1 (6 bases). Trimming stripped 4 bases from V and 4 bases from J, with 8 bases between. The CDR3 totals 11 residues. Germline values: CDR1 DFQATT, CDR2 SNEGSKA (reference sequence). The chain's CDR3 is CSATQGYEQYF. CDR3 sequence (DNA): TGCAGTGCTACCCAGGGGTACGAGCAGTACTTC.

Concerning this clonotype: A read error may be the cause here, since a much bigger clone is one base away. The chain is built from TRBV30 and TRBJ1-1; a weak D match, TRBD1 (5 bases). The CDR3 totals 14 residues. The germline V gene encodes CDR1 GTSNPN and CDR2 SVGIG (reference sequence). In nucleotides, the CDR3 is TGTGCCAGGAGCGTTCGATTCAGGGACCCTGAAGCTTTCTTT. Protein sequence: CARSVRFRDPEAFF.

The chain carries TRBV2 and TRBJ1-2, with D unresolved. CDR1 SNHLY and CDR2 FYNNEI come from the germline V gene. V dropped 10 bases and J dropped 5 bases, with 14 bases sitting between them. The CDR3 is 12 amino acids. The CDR3 coding sequence is TGTGCCACCCGAGGTGGGTCGTATGGCTACACCTTC. Protein: CATRGGSYGYTF.

The V gene is TRBV10-3, the J gene TRBJ2-7; 9 positions agree with TRBD1. The CDR3 runs to 16 residues. From germline, CDR1 is ENHRY and CDR2 SYGVKD. The trim removed 3 bases at V and 2 bases at J, leaving 8 bases unmatched. This CDR3 is CAISDSSGQGTYEQYF. Written as DNA, the CDR3 is TGTGCCATCAGTGACTCCTCGGGACAGGGAACCTACGAGCAGTACTTC.

This clonotype was recorded many times. The chain links TRBV3-1 to TRBJ1-4; D unresolved. Trimming stripped 5 bases from V and 8 bases from J, with 6 bases between. The CDR3 has 11 amino acids. CDR1 and CDR2 (germline): LGHDT, YNNKEL (reference sequence). DNA of the CDR3: TGTGCCAGCAGCGCCGGAGAAAAACTGTTTTTT. Protein product: CASSAGEKLFF.

This clonotype came up a few times. As DNA, the CDR3 is TGTGCTAGTGGTCCGGGACAGGGGGGAAACATTCAGTACTTC. It yields the protein CASGPGQGGNIQYF. The V call is TRBV12-5, the J call TRBJ2-4; 11 nucleotides agree with TRBD1. The CDR3 length is 14 residues. Unmatched junction bases numbered 3, after V lost 5 bases and J lost 6 bases. Germline V gene lookup returns CDR1 LGHNT and CDR2 FRNRAP.

V is TRBV7-2 and J is TRBJ2-7; TRBD2 matches at 9 bases. CDR3 length: 15 residues. The V gene's germline CDR1 is SGHTA and CDR2 FQGNSA. V shed 0 bases, J shed 7 bases, and the junction held 7 bases outside the gene matches. CDR3 in DNA: TGTGCCAGCAGCTTAGCTATTAGCGGGAGTTGGGAGCAGTACTTC. This sequence encodes CASSLAISGSWEQYF.

The chain employs TRBV10-3 and TRBJ2-5; D perhaps matches TRBD1 (5 bases). V was pared by 6 bases and J by 3 bases, with 11 bases between. This CDR3 region has 13 residues. Germline-derived CDR1 and CDR2 are ENHRY and SYGVKD. CDR3 in amino acids: CAISEGAKETQYF. CDR3 bases: TGTGCCATCAGCGAAGGGGCGAAAGAGACCCAGTACTTC.